This TCR beta chain was observed in a study of blood T cell repertoires in COVID-19. As for the study in general: Material from acute and convalescent COVID-19 was sourced from the United States, Italy and Spain.

Trimming shortened V by 8 bases and J by 5 bases, and 18 bases separated the two germline ends. Germline lookup yields CDR1 MDHEN and CDR2 SYDVKM. The CDR3 length is 14 residues. Sequencing used immunoSEQ multiplex PCR; TCRdb keeps in-frame clones, though not all of them. The sample consists of a few hundred thousand clones, around 80% of them appearing once. The sequence was collected from a woman aged 80 or over with acute or convalescent COVID-19. This chain uses TRBV28 with TRBJ2-5; D is possibly TRBD1 (6 bases). Input material: peripheral blood. The CDR3 spells CASEGQGTFETQYF. Here the CDR3 DNA reads TGTGCCAGCGAGGGGCAGGGGACGTTCGAGACCCAGTACTTC.